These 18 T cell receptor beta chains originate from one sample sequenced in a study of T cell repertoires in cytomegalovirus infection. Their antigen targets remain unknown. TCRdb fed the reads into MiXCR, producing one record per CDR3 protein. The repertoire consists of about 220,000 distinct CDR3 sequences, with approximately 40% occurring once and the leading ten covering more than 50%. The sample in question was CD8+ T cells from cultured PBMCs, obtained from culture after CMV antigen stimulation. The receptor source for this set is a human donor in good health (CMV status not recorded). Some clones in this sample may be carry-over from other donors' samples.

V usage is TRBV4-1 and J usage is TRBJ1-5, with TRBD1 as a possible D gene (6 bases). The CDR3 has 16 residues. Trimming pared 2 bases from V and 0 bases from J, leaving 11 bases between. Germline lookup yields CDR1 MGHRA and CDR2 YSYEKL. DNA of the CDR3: TGCGCCAGCAGCCAACAACAGGGAAATAGCAATCAGCCCCAGCATTTT. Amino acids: CASSQQQGNSNQPQHF.

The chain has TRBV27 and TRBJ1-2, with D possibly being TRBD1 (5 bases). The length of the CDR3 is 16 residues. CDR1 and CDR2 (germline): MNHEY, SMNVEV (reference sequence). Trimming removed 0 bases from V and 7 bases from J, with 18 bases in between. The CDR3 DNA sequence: TGTGCCAGCAGTTTATCGGTGGGCGAGCAGGGTCGTGGCTACACCTTC. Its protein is CASSLSVGEQGRGYTF.

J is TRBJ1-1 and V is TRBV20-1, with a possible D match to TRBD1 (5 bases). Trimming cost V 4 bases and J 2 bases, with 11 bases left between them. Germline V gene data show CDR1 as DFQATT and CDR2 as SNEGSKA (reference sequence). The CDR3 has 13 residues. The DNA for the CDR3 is TGCAGTGCTACTGACAGTTATAACACTGAAGCTTTCTTT. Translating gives CSATDSYNTEAFF.

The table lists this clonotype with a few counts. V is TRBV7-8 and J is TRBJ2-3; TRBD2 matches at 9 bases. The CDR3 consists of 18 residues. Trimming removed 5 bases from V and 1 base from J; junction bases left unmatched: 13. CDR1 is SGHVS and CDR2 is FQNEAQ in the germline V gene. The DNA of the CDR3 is TGTGCCAGCAGCCCCTTCCTAGCGGGAAATTGGGGCACAGATACGCAGTATTTT. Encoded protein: CASSPFLAGNWGTDTQYF.

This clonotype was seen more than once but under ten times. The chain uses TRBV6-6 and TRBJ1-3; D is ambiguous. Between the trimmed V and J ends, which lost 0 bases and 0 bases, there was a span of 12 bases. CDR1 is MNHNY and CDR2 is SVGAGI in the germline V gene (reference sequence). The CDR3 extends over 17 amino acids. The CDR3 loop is CASSYSSRPPSGNTIYF. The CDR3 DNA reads TGTGCCAGCAGTTACTCGTCCCGGCCACCCTCTGGAAACACCATATATTTT.

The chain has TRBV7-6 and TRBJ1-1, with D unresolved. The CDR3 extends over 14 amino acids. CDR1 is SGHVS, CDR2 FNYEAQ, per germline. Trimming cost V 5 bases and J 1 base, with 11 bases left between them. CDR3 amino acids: CASSPGDKNTEAFF. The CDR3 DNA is TGTGCCAGCAGCCCGGGTGATAAGAACACTGAAGCTTTCTTT.

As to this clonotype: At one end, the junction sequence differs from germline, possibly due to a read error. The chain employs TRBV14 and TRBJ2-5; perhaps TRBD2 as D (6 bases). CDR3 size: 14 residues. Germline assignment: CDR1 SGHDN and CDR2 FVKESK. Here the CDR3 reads CASSQRRVRETQYF. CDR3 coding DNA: TGTGCAAGCAGCCAAAGGAGGGTCCGAGAGACCCAGTACTTC.

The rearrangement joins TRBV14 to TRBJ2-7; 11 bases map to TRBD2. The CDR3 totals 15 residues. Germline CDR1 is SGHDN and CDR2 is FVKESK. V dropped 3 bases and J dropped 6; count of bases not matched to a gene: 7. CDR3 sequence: CASSHDLAGGFEQYF. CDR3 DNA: TGTGCCAGCAGCCACGACCTAGCGGGGGGATTCGAGCAGTACTTC.

CDR3 DNA: TGTGCCAGCAGCATGTGGACAGGATCCTTGAACACTGAAGCTTTCTTT. Residues: CASSMWTGSLNTEAFF. The rearrangement uses TRBV11-1 and TRBJ1-1, with 7 bases lining up with TRBD1. In germline, CDR1 is SGHAT, CDR2 FQDESV (reference sequence). The V segment lost 5 bases and the J segment 0 bases; nucleotides outside the gene matches: 9. CDR3 size: 16 residues.

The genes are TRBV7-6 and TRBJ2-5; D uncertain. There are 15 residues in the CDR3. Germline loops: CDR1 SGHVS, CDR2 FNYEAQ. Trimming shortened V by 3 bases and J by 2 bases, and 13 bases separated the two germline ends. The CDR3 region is CASSLLETYQETQYF. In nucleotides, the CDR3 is TGTGCCAGCAGCTTGCTTGAGACCTATCAAGAGACCCAGTACTTC.

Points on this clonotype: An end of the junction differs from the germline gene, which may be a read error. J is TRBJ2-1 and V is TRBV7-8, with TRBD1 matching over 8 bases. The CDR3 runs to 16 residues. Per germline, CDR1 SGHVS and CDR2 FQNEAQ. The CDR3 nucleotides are TGTGCAAGCAGCCCGCGGGGTGGACAGGGACACAATGATCAGTTCTTC. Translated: CASSPRGGQGHNDQFF. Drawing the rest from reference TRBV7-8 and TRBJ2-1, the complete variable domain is GAGVSQSPRYKVAKRGQDVALRCDPISGHVSLFWYQQALGQGPEFLTYFQNEAQLDKSGLPSDRFFAERPEGSVSTLKIQRTQQEDSAVYLCASSPRGGQGHNDQFFGPGTRLTVL.

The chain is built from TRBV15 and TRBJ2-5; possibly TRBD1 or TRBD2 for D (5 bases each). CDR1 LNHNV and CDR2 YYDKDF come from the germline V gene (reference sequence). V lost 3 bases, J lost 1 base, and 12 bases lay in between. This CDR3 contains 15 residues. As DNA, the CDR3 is TGTGCCACCAGCAGGGGGACCCTCGCCCAAGAGACCCAGTACTTC. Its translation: CATSRGTLAQETQYF.

CDR3 bases: TGTGCCAGCAGTTTCGGAAGCGGGAGCGTAGAGACCCAGTACTTC. It yields the protein CASSFGSGSVETQYF. The rearrangement joins TRBV27 to TRBJ2-5, with 8 bases matching TRBD2. The CDR3 is made up of 15 amino acids. Germline-derived CDR1 and CDR2 are MNHEY and SMNVEV (reference sequence). With V trimmed by 3 bases and J by 4 bases, 7 bases remained unmatched.

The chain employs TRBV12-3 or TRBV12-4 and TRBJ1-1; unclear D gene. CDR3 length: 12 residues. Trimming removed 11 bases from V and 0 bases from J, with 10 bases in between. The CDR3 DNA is TGTGCCGTACTTACCCTGAACACTGAAGCTTTCTTT. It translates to CAVLTLNTEAFF.

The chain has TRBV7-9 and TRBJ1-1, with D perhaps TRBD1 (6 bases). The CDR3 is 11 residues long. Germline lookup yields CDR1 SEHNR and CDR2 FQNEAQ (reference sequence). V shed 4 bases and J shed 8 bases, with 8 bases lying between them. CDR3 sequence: CASSSTGEAFF. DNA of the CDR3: TGTGCCAGCAGCTCCACAGGGGAAGCTTTCTTT.

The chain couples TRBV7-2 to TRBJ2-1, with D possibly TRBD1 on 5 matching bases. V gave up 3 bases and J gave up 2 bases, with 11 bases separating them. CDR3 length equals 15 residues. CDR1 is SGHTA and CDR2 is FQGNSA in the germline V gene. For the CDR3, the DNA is TGTGCCAGCAGCTTCTCCAGGGCCGCCTACAATGAGCAGTTCTTC. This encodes CASSFSRAAYNEQFF.

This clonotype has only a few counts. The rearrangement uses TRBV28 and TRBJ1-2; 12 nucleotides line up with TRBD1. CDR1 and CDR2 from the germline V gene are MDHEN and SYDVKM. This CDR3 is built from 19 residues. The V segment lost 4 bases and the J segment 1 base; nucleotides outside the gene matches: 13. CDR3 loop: CASSSYPGTGGAFNYGYTF. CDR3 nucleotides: TGTGCCAGCAGTTCATACCCCGGGACAGGGGGCGCTTTTAACTATGGCTACACCTTC.

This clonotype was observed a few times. As DNA, the CDR3 is TGTGCCAGCAGCTCCCAGGGACAGCCACTTTATGTCAAGACCCAGTACTTC. It yields the protein CASSSQGQPLYVKTQYF. This chain connects TRBV7-2 to TRBJ2-5; 7 positions agree with TRBD1. V lost 4 bases to trimming and J lost 6 bases; unmatched junction nucleotides: 17. Germline V gives CDR1 SGHTA, CDR2 FQGNSA. The CDR3 consists of 17 residues. The variable domain in full, completed from reference TRBV7-2 and TRBJ2-5, reads GAGVSQSPSNKVTEKGKDVELRCDPISGHTALYWYRQSLGQGLEFLIYFQGNSAPDKSGLPSDRFSAERTGGSVSTLTIQRTQQEDSAVYLCASSSQGQPLYVKTQYFGPGTRLLVL.